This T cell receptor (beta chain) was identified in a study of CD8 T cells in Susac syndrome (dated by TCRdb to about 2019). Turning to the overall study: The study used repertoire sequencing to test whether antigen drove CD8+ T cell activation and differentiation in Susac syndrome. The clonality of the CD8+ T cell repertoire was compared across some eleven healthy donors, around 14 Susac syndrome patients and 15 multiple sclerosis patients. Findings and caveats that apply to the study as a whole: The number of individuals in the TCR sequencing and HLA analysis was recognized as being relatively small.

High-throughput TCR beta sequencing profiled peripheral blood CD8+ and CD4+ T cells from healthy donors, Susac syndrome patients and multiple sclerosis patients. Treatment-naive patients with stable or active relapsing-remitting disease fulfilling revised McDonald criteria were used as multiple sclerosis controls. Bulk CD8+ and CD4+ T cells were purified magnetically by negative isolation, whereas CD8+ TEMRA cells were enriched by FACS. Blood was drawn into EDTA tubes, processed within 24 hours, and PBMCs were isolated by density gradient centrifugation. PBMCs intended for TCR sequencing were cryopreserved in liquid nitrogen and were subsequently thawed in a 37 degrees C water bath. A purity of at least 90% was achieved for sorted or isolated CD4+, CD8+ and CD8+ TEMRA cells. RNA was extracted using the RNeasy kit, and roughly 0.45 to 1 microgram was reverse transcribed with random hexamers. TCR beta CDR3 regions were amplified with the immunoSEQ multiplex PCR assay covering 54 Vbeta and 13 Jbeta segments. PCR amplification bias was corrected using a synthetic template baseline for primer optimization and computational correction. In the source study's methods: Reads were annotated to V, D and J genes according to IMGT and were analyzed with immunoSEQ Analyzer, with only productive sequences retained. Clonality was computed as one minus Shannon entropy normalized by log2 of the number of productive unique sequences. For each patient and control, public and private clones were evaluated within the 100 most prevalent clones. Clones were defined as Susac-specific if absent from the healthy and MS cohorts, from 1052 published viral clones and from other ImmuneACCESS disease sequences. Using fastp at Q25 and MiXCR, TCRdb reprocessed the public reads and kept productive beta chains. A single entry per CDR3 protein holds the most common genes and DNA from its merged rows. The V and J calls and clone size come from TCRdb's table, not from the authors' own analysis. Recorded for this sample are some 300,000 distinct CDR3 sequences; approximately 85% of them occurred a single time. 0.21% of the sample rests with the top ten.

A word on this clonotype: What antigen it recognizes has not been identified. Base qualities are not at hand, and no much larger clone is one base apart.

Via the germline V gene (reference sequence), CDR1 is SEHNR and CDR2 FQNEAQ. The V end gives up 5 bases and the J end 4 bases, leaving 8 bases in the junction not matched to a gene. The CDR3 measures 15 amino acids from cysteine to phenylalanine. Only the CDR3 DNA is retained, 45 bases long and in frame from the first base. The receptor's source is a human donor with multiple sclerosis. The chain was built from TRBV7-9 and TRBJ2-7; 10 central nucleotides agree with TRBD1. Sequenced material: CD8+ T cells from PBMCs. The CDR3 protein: CASSPPGQGRYEQYF. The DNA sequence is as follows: TGTGCCAGCAGCCCACCGGGACAGGGGAGATACGAGCAGTACTTC.